This T cell receptor beta chain was recovered during a study of blood T cell repertoires in COVID-19. Turning to the study itself: Specimens from acute and convalescent COVID-19 originated in the United States, Italy and Spain. The cDNA or gDNA used as material had been derived from T cells, B-cell-depleted T cells, or PBMCs.

Seattle researchers signed up patients amid active infection and tracked them longitudinally. The CDR3 loop spans 15 amino acids. CDR1 SQVTM and CDR2 ANQGSEA come from the germline V gene. V dropped 6 bases and J dropped 1; count of bases not matched to a gene: 7. Generated by immunoSEQ multiplex PCR, the TCRdb table keeps only in-frame clones and is missing some. The sample holds 110,000 or so clones, about 85% seen once. The chain is built from TRBV29-1 and TRBJ1-3, with 9 bases aligning to TRBD1. The sample consisted of peripheral blood. This clonotype was obtained from an older woman with COVID-19, enrolled during active disease. CDR3 loop: CSVGRTGASGNTIYF. CDR3 nucleotides: TGCAGCGTGGGGAGGACAGGGGCATCTGGAAACACCATATATTTT.